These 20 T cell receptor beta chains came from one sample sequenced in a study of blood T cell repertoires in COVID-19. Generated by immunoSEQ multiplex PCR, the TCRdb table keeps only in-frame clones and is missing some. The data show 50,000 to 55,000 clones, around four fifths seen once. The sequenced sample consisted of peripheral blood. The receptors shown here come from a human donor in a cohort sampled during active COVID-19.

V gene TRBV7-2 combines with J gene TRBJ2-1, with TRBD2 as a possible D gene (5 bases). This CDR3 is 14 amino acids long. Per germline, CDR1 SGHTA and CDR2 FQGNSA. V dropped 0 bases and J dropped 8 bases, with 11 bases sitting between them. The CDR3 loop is CASSLAPPGDEQFF. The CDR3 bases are TGTGCCAGCAGCTTAGCGCCCCCCGGGGATGAGCAGTTCTTC.

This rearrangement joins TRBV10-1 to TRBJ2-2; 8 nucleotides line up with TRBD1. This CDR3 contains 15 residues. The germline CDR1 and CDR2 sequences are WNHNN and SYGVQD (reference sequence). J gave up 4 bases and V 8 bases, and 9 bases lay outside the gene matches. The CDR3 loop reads CASDEGTGFTGELFF. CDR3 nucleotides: TGCGCCAGCGACGAGGGGACAGGTTTCACCGGGGAGCTGTTTTTT.

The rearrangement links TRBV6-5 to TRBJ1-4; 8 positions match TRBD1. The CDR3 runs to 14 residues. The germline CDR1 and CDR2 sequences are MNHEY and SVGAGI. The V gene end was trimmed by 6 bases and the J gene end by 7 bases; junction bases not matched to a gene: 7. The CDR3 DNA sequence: TGTGCCAGCAGCTCAGGGGGCGGAGGTGAAAAACTGTTTTTT. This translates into CASSSGGGGEKLFF.

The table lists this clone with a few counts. The CDR3 DNA sequence: TGTGCCAGCAGTTTATCAGGGGGGGATAAAAGCTATGGCTACACCTTC. Encoded protein: CASSLSGGDKSYGYTF. V usage is TRBV27 and J usage is TRBJ1-2; a weak D match, TRBD1 (6 bases). The CDR3 totals 16 residues. Trimming cost V 0 bases and J 4 bases, with 15 bases left between them. Germline CDR1 is MNHEY and CDR2 is SMNVEV (reference sequence).

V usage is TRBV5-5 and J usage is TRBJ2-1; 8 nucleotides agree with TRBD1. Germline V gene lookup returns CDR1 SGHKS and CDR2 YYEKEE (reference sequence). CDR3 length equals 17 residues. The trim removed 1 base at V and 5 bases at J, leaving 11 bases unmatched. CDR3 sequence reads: CASSLNFRTGINNEQFF. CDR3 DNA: TGTGCCAGCAGCTTGAACTTTCGGACAGGGATTAACAATGAGCAGTTCTTC.

The CDR3 loop reads CASSYGGNTIYF. The CDR3 DNA is TGTGCCAGCAGCTACGGGGGAAACACCATATATTTT. The V and J genes are TRBV5-6 and TRBJ1-3; unclear D gene. Germline values: CDR1 SGHDT, CDR2 YYEEEE. The CDR3 covers 12 residues. V lost 3 bases and J 4 bases, leaving 5 bases between the germline ends.

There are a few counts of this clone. CDR3 sequence reads: CSVVMAGGYEQYF. CDR3 bases: TGCAGCGTTGTAATGGCAGGAGGATACGAGCAGTACTTC. The genes are TRBV29-1 and TRBJ2-7; D might be TRBD2 (5 bases). Germline CDR1 reads SQVTM; CDR2 reads ANQGSEA. CDR3 length: 13 amino acids. V shed 4 bases and J shed 4 bases, with 14 bases lying between them.

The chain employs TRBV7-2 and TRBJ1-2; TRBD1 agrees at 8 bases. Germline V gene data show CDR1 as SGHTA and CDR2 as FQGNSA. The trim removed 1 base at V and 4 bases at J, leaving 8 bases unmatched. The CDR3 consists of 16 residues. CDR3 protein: CASSLDGTGTTYGYTF. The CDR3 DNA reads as TGTGCCAGCAGCTTAGACGGGACAGGAACCACCTATGGCTACACCTTC.

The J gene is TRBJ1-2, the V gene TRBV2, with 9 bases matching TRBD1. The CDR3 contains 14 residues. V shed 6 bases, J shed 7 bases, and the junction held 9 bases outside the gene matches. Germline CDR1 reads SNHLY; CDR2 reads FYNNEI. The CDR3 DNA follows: TGTGCCAGCAGCGGTGGGGGACAGGGTTTTGGCTACACCTTC. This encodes CASSGGGQGFGYTF.

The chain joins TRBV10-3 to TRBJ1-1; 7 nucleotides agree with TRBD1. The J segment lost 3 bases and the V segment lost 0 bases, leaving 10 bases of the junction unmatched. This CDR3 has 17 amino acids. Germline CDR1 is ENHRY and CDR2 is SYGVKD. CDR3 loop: CAISESSRGQGDTEAFF. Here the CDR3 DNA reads TGTGCCATCAGTGAGTCGTCGAGGGGGCAAGGGGACACTGAAGCTTTCTTT.

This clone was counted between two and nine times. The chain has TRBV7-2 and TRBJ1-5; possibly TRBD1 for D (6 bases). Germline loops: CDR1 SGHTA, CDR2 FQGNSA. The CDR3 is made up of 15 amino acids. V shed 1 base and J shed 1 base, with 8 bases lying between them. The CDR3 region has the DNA TGTGCCAGCAGCTTAGGTCAGGGGAGCAATCAGCCCCAGCATTTT. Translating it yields CASSLGQGSNQPQHF.

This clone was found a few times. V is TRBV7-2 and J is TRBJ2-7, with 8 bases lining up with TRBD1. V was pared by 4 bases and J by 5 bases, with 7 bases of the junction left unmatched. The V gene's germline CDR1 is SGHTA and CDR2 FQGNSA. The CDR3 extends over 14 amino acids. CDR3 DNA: TGTGCCAGCAGCTCACCCGGACAGGGAGACGAGCAGTACTTC. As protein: CASSSPGQGDEQYF. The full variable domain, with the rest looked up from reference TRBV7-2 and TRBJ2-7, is GAGVSQSPSNKVTEKGKDVELRCDPISGHTALYWYRQSLGQGLEFLIYFQGNSAPDKSGLPSDRFSAERTGGSVSTLTIQRTQQEDSAVYLCASSSPGQGDEQYFGPGTRLTVT.

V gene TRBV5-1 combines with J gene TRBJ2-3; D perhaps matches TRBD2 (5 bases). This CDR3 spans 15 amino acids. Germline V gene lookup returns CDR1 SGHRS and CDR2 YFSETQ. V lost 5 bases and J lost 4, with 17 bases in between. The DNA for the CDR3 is TGCGCCAGCAGGGACCGGACTGAAGTCCCAGATACGCAGTATTTT. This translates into CASRDRTEVPDTQYF.

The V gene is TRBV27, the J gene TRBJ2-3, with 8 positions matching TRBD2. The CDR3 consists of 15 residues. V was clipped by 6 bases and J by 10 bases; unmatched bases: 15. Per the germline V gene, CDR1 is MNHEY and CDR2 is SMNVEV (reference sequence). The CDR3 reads CASSPQSGGPAAQYF. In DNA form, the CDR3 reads TGTGCCAGCAGCCCTCAGTCGGGGGGGCCCGCCGCGCAGTATTTT.

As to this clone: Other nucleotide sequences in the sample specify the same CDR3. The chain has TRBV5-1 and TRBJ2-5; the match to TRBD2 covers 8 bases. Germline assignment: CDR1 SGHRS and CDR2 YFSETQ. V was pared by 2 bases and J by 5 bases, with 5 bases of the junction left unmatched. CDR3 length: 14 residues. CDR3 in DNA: TGCGCCAGCAGCTTCGGCGGGGGGAGGGAGACCCAGTACTTC. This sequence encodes CASSFGGGRETQYF. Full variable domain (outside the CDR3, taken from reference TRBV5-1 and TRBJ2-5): KAGVTQTPRYLIKTRGQQVTLSCSPISGHRSVSWYQQTPGQGLQFLFEYFSETQRNKGNFPGRFSGRQFSNSRSEMNVSTLELGDSALYLCASSFGGGRETQYFGPGTRLLVL.

The CDR3: CASSLDIYNEQFF. The CDR3 nucleotides read TGTGCCAGCAGCTTGGACATATACAATGAGCAGTTCTTC. This rearrangement joins TRBV7-7 to TRBJ2-1; possible D gene TRBD1, 5 bases. The CDR3 is made up of 13 amino acids. The germline V gene encodes CDR1 SSHAT and CDR2 FNYEAQ (reference sequence). V lost 3 bases and J lost 4, with 7 bases in between. The full variable domain, in which reference TRBV7-7 and TRBJ2-1 provide the parts outside the CDR3, is GAGVSQSPRYKVTKRGQDVTLRCDPISSHATLYWYQQALGQGPEFLTYFNYEAQPDKSGLPSDRFSAERPEGSISTLTIQRTEQRDSAMYRCASSLDIYNEQFFGPGTRLTVL.

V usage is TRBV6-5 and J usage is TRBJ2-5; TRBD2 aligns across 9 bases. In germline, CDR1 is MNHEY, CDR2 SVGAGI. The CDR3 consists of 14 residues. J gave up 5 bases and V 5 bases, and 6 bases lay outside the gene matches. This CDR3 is CASSKGLARETQYF. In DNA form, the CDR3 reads TGTGCCAGCAGTAAGGGACTAGCAAGGGAGACCCAGTACTTC.

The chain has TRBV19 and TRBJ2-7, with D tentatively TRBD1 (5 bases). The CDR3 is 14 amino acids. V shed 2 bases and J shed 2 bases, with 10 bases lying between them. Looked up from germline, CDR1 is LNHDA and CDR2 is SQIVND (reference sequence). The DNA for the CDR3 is TGTGCCAGTAGTATACAGGGTATTACCTACGAGCAGTACTTC. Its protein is CASSIQGITYEQYF.

CDR3 residues: CASSPPMNTEAFF. In DNA form, the CDR3 reads TGTGCCAGCTCGCCTCCTATGAACACTGAAGCTTTCTTT. This chain joins TRBV18 and TRBJ1-1, with D hard to call. Deletions cut 6 bases from V and 0 bases from J, with 8 bases between. The CDR3 spans 13 residues. Germline V gene lookup returns CDR1 KGHSH and CDR2 LQKENI.

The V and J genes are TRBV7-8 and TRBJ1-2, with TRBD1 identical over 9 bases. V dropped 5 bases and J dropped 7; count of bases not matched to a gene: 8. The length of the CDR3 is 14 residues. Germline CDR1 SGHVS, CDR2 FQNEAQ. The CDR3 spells CASSLTRTGAGYTF. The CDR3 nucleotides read TGTGCCAGCAGCCTCACTCGGACAGGGGCTGGCTACACCTTC.